Presented here are 20 T cell receptor beta chains from one specimen sequenced in a study of shared clonotypes between healthy human individuals. The data were produced by immunoSEQ multiplex PCR, yet TCRdb's version contains in-frame clones alone and is incomplete. The sample lists 2,500,000 or so clones, about nine tenths occurring once. The sequenced material came from naive CD4+ T cells from PBMCs. Subset noted: CD45RA+ positively selected. The receptors were sampled from a man younger than 35 in good health. Some clones in this sample may be carry-over from other donors' samples.

The chain employs TRBV6-1 and TRBJ1-1; D remains ambiguous. CDR1 MNHNS and CDR2 SASEGT come from the germline V gene. The CDR3 length is 15 residues. The ends were cut back, 2 bases at V and 3 bases at J, with 13 bases in the middle. CDR3 sequence: CASSEITPPYTEAFF. Written as DNA, the CDR3 is TGTGCCAGCAGTGAAATTACCCCTCCCTACACTGAAGCTTTCTTT.

Details on this clone: Different DNA sequences within this sample yield the same CDR3. The CDR3 bases are TGTGCCAGCAGTTCTGGACCGCGCGGGCAGTACTTC. Translation: CASSSGPRGQYF. The chain carries TRBV28 and TRBJ2-7; D is uncertain. The germline V and J ends were trimmed by 4 bases and 9 bases, with 13 bases remaining between them. CDR1 and CDR2 (germline): MDHEN, SYDVKM. This CDR3 spans 12 amino acids.

The V and J genes are TRBV5-1 and TRBJ2-5; 7 bases are a match to TRBD1. Trimming cost V 0 bases and J 5 bases; bases outside gene matches: 7. The CDR3 runs 15 residues. Per germline, CDR1 SGHRS and CDR2 YFSETQ. CDR3 region: CASSLAQGREETQYF. Written as DNA, the CDR3 is TGCGCCAGCAGCTTGGCACAGGGGCGCGAGGAGACCCAGTACTTC.

The J gene is TRBJ2-7, the V gene TRBV5-5, with 7 bases lining up with TRBD1. The CDR3 runs to 14 residues. V lost 0 bases, J lost 6 bases, and 6 bases stayed unmatched. CDR1 is SGHKS, CDR2 YYEKEE, per germline (reference sequence). The CDR3 protein is CASSLGDSLVEQYF. CDR3 coding DNA: TGTGCCAGCAGCTTGGGGGACAGTTTGGTCGAGCAGTACTTC.

This clone appeared once. V usage is TRBV11-3 and J usage is TRBJ2-1; 8 bases are shared with TRBD2. After removal of 5 bases from V and 4 bases from J, the junction contained 10 bases not matched to a gene. The CDR3 has 16 amino acids. Germline V lookup: CDR1 SGHNT, CDR2 YENEEA. CDR3 in amino acids: CASSRSGRGAYNEQFF. The CDR3 DNA sequence: TGTGCCAGCAGCCGCTCCGGGAGGGGGGCTTACAATGAGCAGTTCTTC.

The chain is built from TRBV7-2 and TRBJ1-5; unclear D gene. V lost 5 bases and J 3 bases, leaving 14 bases between the germline ends. Germline-derived CDR1 and CDR2 are SGHTA and FQGNSA. The CDR3 is 15 residues long. The CDR3 sequence: CASSVYRDYNQPQHF. The CDR3 region has the DNA TGTGCCAGCAGCGTATACAGAGACTACAATCAGCCCCAGCATTTT.

Comments on this clone: Other DNA sequences in this sample translate to the same CDR3. J is TRBJ1-2 and V is TRBV5-4; tentative D call: TRBD1 (5 bases). V lost 2 bases and J 0 bases, leaving 8 bases between the germline ends. The CDR3 totals 14 residues. Germline V gene sequence: CDR1 SGHNT, CDR2 YYREEE (reference sequence). CDR3 sequence reads: CASSFQGTNYGYTF. The CDR3 DNA reads as TGTGCCAGCAGCTTCCAGGGAACTAACTATGGCTACACCTTC.

V is TRBV18 and J is TRBJ2-2; D is uncertain. This CDR3 comprises 15 residues. V lost 4 bases and J 0 bases, leaving 9 bases between the germline ends. The germline V gene has CDR1 KGHSH and CDR2 LQKENI. DNA of the CDR3: TGTGCCAGCTCACAGTCGGCAGCGAACACCGGGGAGCTGTTTTTT. It translates to CASSQSAANTGELFF.

The rearrangement uses TRBV14 and TRBJ2-7; 7 positions agree with TRBD2. The germline gives CDR1 SGHDN, CDR2 FVKESK. The CDR3 has 12 residues. After removal of 4 bases from V and 6 bases from J, the junction contained 3 bases not matched to a gene. CDR3 loop: CASSRTSREQYF. As DNA, the CDR3 is TGTGCCAGCAGCCGGACTAGTCGCGAGCAGTACTTC.

The chain couples TRBV5-1 to TRBJ2-1; TRBD2 matches 13 bases. The V gene's germline CDR1 is SGHRS and CDR2 YFSETQ. The CDR3 is 15 residues long. Trimming removed 3 bases from V and 10 bases from J; junction bases left unmatched: 7. The chain's CDR3 is CASSSGLAGPTEQFF. The CDR3 nucleotides are TGCGCCAGCAGCTCGGGACTAGCGGGACCTACGGAGCAGTTCTTC.

The V call is TRBV11-2, the J call TRBJ2-1; D ambiguous. V was pared by 6 bases and J by 0 bases, with 18 bases between. This CDR3 is built from 17 residues. Looked up from germline, CDR1 is SGHAT and CDR2 is FQNNGV. The CDR3 nucleotides read TGTGCCAGCAGACCCCCCCCGGGCGCGGACTCCTACAATGAGCAGTTCTTC. Protein sequence: CASRPPPGADSYNEQFF.

This sequence joins TRBV6-4 and TRBJ1-2; 10 nucleotides match TRBD1. Germline V lookup: CDR1 MRHNA, CDR2 SNTAGT. J was trimmed by 7 bases and V by 6 bases; bases with no gene match: 8. The CDR3 consists of 14 residues. The CDR3 sequence: CASRAGTGVSGYTF. As DNA, the CDR3 is TGTGCCAGCAGGGCTGGGACAGGGGTCTCTGGCTACACCTTC.

The V call is TRBV9, the J call TRBJ1-5; possibly TRBD1 for D (6 bases). V gave up 3 bases and J gave up 4 bases, with 14 bases separating them. The CDR3 totals 15 residues. The germline V gene has CDR1 SGDLS and CDR2 YYNGEE. The DNA of the CDR3 is TGTGCCAGCAGCGCTCACCGGGACACAAATCAGCCCCAGCATTTT. Its protein is CASSAHRDTNQPQHF. The whole variable domain, remainder taken from reference TRBV9 and TRBJ1-5, is DSGVTQTPKHLITATGQRVTLRCSPRSGDLSVYWYQQSLDQGLQFLIQYYNGEERAKGNILERFSAQQFPDLHSELNLSSLELGDSALYFCASSAHRDTNQPQHFGDGTRLSIL.

The chain is built from TRBV5-5 and TRBJ1-2; perhaps TRBD1 as D (6 bases). Germline assignment: CDR1 SGHKS and CDR2 YYEKEE (reference sequence). CDR3 size: 15 residues. Trimming removed 1 base at V and 8 bases at J, with 18 bases between. Written as DNA, the CDR3 is TGTGCCAGCAGCTTGTTTCCAGGGGAAGCGAGAGGCTACACCTTC. This encodes CASSLFPGEARGYTF.

As concerns this clone: The sample holds other DNA sequences that translate to the same CDR3. The chain joins TRBV7-9 to TRBJ2-5; 7 positions match TRBD1. V was clipped by 1 base and J by 3 bases; unmatched bases: 2. The CDR3 length is 14 residues. Per the germline V gene, CDR1 is SEHNR and CDR2 is FQNEAQ (reference sequence). The CDR3 nucleotides are TGTGCCAGCAGCTTAGGTACAGGGGAAGAGACCCAGTACTTC. It translates to CASSLGTGEETQYF.

Worth noting for this clone: Other DNA sequences in the sample encode the same CDR3. The J gene is TRBJ2-2, the V gene TRBV29-1, with 7 bases aligning to TRBD1. CDR3 length: 13 residues. V gave up 6 bases and J gave up 4 bases; unmatched junction bases: 5. Per the germline V gene, CDR1 is SQVTM and CDR2 is ANQGSEA. CDR3 coding DNA: TGCAGCGTCCGACAGGGAACCACCGGGGAGCTGTTTTTT. Protein sequence: CSVRQGTTGELFF.

This chain uses TRBV28 with TRBJ2-6; D gene unclear. The germline V gene has CDR1 MDHEN and CDR2 SYDVKM. V was trimmed by 1 base and J by 1 base, leaving 11 bases between them. There are 17 residues in the CDR3. For the CDR3, the DNA is TGTGCCAGCAGTTTATCTGGGTTTTGGTCTGGGGCCAACGTCCTGACTTTC. Amino acid sequence: CASSLSGFWSGANVLTF. The full variable domain, in which reference TRBV28 and TRBJ2-6 provide the parts outside the CDR3, is DVKVTQSSRYLVKRTGEKVFLECVQDMDHENMFWYRQDPGLGLRLIYFSYDVKMKEKGDIPEGYSVSREKKERFSLILESASTNQTSMYLCASSLSGFWSGANVLTFGAGSRLTVL.

The chain recombines TRBV18 with TRBJ1-2, with D possibly being TRBD1 (5 bases). This CDR3 region has 15 residues. Germline lookup yields CDR1 KGHSH and CDR2 LQKENI. V dropped 4 bases and J dropped 3 bases, with 15 bases sitting between them. The CDR3 DNA reads as TGTGCCAGCTCACTAGGTGGGGCGGCAGACTATGGCTACACCTTC. The encoded protein is CASSLGGAADYGYTF.

The chain uses TRBV21-1 and TRBJ2-7; the D call in the table, TRBD2, was not verified against the DNA. TRBV21-1 is a pseudogene segment. The CDR3 consists of 15 residues. For the CDR3, the DNA is TGTGCCAGCAGCAGAACCCGCGGAGGAGGTGTCGAGCAGTACTTC. It encodes CASSRTRGGGVEQYF.

V is TRBV5-1 and J is TRBJ2-7; no definite D call. This CDR3 has 15 amino acids. The V end lost 4 bases, the J end lost 0 bases, and 14 bases lay between the germline ends. The germline V gene has CDR1 SGHRS and CDR2 YFSETQ. CDR3 sequence: CASSSHYIDSYEQYF. Here the CDR3 DNA reads TGCGCCAGCAGCAGTCATTACATCGACTCCTACGAGCAGTACTTC.